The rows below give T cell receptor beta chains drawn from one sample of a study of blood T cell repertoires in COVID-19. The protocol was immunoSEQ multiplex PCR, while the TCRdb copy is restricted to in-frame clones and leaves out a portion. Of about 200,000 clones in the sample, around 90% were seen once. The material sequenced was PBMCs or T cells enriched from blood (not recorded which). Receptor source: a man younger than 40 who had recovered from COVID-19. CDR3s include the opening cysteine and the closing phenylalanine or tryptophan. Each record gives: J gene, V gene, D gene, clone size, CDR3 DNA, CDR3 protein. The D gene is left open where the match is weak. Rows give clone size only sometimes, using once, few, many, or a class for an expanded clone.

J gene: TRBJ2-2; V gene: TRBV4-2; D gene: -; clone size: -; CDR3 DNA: TGTGCCAGCAGCCAAGAAGGGGGAGCGGGGACCGGGGAGCTGTTTTTT; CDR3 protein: CASSQEGGAGTGELFF
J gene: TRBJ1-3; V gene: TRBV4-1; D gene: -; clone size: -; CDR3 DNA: TGCGCCAGCAGCCAAGACAGCGTAACTGGAAACACCATATATTTT; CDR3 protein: CASSQDSVTGNTIYF
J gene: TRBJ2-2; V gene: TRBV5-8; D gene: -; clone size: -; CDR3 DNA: TGTGCCAGCAGCTTGCTGAGCACCGGGGAGCTGTTTTTT; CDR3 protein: CASSLLSTGELFF
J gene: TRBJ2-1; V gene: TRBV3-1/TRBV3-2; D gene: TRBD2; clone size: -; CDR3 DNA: TGTGCCAGCAGCCAACTTCTAGCGGGGGGGAGCTCCCTCTCCTACAATGAGCAGTTCTTC; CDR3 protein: CASSQLLAGGSSLSYNEQFF
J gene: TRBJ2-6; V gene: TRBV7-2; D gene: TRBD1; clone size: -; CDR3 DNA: TGTGCCAGCAGCCCCCAGGGGGCGGCTGGGGCCAACGTCCTGACTTTC; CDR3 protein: CASSPQGAAGANVLTF
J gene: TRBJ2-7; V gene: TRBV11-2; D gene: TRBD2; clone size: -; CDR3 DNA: TGTGCCAGCAGCTTAGCTTCTAGCGGAGGGTCCTCTTTCTCCTACGAGCAGTACTTC; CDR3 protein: CASSLASSGGSSFSYEQYF
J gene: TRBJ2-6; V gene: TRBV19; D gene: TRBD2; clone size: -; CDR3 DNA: TGTGCCAGTAGTATATTGGTGGGGGGGACTGGGGCCAACGTCCTGACTTTC; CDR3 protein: CASSILVGGTGANVLTF
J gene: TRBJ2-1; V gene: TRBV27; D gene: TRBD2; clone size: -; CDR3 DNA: TGTGCCAGCAGCCCCGGGACTAGCGGGAGGTTCAATGAGCAGTTCTTC; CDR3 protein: CASSPGTSGRFNEQFF
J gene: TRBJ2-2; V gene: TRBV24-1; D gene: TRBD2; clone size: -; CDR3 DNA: TGTGCCACCAACGGGGAGGGGCCGAACACCGGGGAGCTGTTTTTT; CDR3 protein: CATNGEGPNTGELFF
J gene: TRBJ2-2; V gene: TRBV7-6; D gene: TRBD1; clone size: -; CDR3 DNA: TGTGCCAGCAGCTTACTAATTTCAGGACAGGGAAAGGCCGGGGAGCTGTTTTTT; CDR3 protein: CASSLLISGQGKAGELFF
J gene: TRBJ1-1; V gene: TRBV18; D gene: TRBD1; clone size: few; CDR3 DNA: TGTGCCAGCTCAGGACAGGGCACTGAAGCTTTCTTT; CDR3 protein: CASSGQGTEAFF
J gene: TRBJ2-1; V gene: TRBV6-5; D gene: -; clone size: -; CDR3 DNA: TGTGCCAGCCCGCGACCACCGGGAGAATACAATGAGCAGTTCTTC; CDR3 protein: CASPRPPGEYNEQFF
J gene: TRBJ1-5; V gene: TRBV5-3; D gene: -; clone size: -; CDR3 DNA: TGTGCCAGAAGCTTACCAGGGAAAAATCAGCCCCAGCATTTT; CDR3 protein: CARSLPGKNQPQHF
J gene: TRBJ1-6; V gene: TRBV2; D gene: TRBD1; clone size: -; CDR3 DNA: TGTGCCAGCGAGTACAGGGGGTTTTCACCCCTCCACTTT; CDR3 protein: CASEYRGFSPLHF
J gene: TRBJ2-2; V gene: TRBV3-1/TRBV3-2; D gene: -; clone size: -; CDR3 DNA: TGTGCCAGCAGCCATGGCGGGGGCAACACCGGGGAGCTGTTTTTT; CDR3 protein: CASSHGGGNTGELFF
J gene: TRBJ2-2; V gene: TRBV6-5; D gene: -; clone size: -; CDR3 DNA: TGTGCCAGCAGTTACCCCCCGGCGAACACCGGGGAGCTGTTTTTT; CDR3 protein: CASSYPPANTGELFF
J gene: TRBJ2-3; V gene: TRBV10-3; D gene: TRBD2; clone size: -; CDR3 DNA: TGTGCCATCAGTGAGTCTAAGCGGGGGGACACAGATACGCAGTATTTT; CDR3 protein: CAISESKRGDTDTQYF
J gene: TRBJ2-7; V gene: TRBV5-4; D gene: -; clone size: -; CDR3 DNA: TGTGCCAGCAGCTTGGAGGGGAACTCCTACGAGCAGTACTTC; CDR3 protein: CASSLEGNSYEQYF